The source of this T cell receptor (beta chain) is a study of PD-1 blockade in classical Hodgkin lymphoma. The method was immunoSEQ multiplex PCR; TCRdb's version includes in-frame clones alone and lacks a portion of them. The sample lists about 58,000 clones, less than 95% occurring once. Findings of the study overall: It was reported that newly diagnosed patients had less baseline TCR diversity than healthy donors.

Every patient relapsed after autologous stem cell transplantation, and brentuximab vedotin exposure varied. Regarding this clone: Its matching antigen is unknown.

The V end lost 3 bases, the J end lost 0 bases, and 7 bases lay between the germline ends. The CDR3 is 14 residues long. CDR1 and CDR2 from the germline V gene are PRHDT and FYEKMQ (reference sequence). This chain joins TRBV13 and TRBJ2-3, with D possibly TRBD2 on 5 matching bases. This sample comprised peripheral blood mononuclear cells (PBMCs), obtained before the second cycle of nivolumab. The sequence was collected from a human donor with classical Hodgkin lymphoma. CDR3 region: CASSFGSSTDTQYF. The DNA for the CDR3 is TGTGCCAGCAGCTTTGGGAGTAGCACAGATACGCAGTATTTT.